This TCR beta chain comes out of a study of CD8 T cells in ankylosing spondylitis (TCRdb year 2017). Turning to the overall study: T cell receptor beta repertoires were profiled in healthy donors and ankylosing spondylitis patients so that disease-linked TCR variants could be found. The full study cohort comprised 25 ankylosing spondylitis patients and approximately 100 healthy donors. Samples of peripheral blood were taken, and for ankylosing spondylitis patients, synovial fluid was collected as well. What the study reported, not specific to this receptor: Some motif variants were previously reported in synovial fluid and blood of reactive arthritis patients, suggesting common disease-initiation mechanisms. Blood from ankylosing spondylitis patients appeared to be characterized by a TCR beta motif made up of several highly homologous amino acid variants. Significant enrichment of the disease-linked clones was reported in matched synovial fluid samples from ankylosing spondylitis patients. The disease-linked clones had a CD8+ phenotype and were found at relatively low frequencies in peripheral blood.

TCRdb lists the instrument as Illumina HiSeq 2500. Quantitative 5'-RACE with molecular barcodes was the method used to prepare the TCR beta libraries. The original pipeline was this. A new computational method, built on a probabilistic model of VDJ rearrangement, was used to identify disease-linked TCR variants. TCRdb trimmed the raw reads at Q25, called clones with MiXCR and kept productive beta chains. Rows merge per CDR3 protein into single entries with the most common DNA and genes. TCRdb's processing, not the study's, gives the V and J calls here. The sample has roughly 450,000 distinct CDR3 sequences on record, roughly a quarter of them singletons. The ten most abundant clones make up 0.89% of the sample. From a lookup of the germline V gene, CDR1 and CDR2 are KGHSH and LQKENI. Taken from cysteine to phenylalanine, the CDR3 has 17 residues. The only DNA kept is the CDR3, 51 bases in frame from the first base. V was cut back by 0 bases and J by 6 bases, leaving a gap of 18 bases between them.

Of note for this clonotype: Its antigen has not been determined. No quality values exist for individual bases; no much larger clone is one base distant.

This clonotype was obtained from a male donor with ankylosing spondylitis. Material: blood, either unsorted or a sorted T cell fraction (not recorded which). The V and J genes are TRBV18 and TRBJ2-1; the D segment may tentatively be TRBD1 or TRBD2, each giving 5 matched bases. The CDR3 region has the sequence CASSPPIPGLNVNEQFF. The bases read TGTGCCAGCTCACCACCGATCCCGGGGCTCAATGTCAATGAGCAGTTCTTC.